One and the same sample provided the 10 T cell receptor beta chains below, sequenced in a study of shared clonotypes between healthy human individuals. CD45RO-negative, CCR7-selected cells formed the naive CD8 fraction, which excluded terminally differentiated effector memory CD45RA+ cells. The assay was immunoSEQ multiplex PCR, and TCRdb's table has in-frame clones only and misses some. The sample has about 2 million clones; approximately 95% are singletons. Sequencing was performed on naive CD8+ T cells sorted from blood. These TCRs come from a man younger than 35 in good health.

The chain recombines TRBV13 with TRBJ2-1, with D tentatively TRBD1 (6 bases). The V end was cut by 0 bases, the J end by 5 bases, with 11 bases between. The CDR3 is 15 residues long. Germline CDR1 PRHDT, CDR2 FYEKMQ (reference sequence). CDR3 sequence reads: CASSLGLEGDNEQFF. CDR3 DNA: TGTGCCAGCAGCTTAGGACTAGAGGGGGACAATGAGCAGTTCTTC.

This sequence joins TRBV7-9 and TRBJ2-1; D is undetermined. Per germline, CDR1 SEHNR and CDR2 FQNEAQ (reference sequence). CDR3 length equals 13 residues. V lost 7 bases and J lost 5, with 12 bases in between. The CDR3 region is CASIYSINNEQFF. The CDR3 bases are TGTGCCAGCATCTATTCAATTAACAATGAGCAGTTCTTC.

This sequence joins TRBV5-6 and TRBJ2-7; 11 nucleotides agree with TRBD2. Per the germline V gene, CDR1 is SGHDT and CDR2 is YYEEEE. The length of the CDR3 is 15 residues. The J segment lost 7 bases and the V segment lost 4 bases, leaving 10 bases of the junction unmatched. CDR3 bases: TGTGCCAGCAGCGGAGGACTAGCGGGCCTCGAAGAGCAGTACTTC. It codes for CASSGGLAGLEEQYF. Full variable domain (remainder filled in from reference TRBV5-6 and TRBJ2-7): DAGVTQSPTHLIKTRGQQVTLRCSPKSGHDTVSWYQQALGQGPQFIFQYYEEEERQRGNFPDRFSGHQFPNYSSELNVNALLLGDSALYLCASSGGLAGLEEQYFGPGTRLTVT.

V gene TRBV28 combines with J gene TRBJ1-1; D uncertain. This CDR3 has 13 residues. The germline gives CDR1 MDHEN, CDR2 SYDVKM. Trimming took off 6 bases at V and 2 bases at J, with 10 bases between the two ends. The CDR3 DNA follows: TGTGCCAGCAGCAATACAGTAAACACTGAAGCTTTCTTT. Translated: CASSNTVNTEAFF.

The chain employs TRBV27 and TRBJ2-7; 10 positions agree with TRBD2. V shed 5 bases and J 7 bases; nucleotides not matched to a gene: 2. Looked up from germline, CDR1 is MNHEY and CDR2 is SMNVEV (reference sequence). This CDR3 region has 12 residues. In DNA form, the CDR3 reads TGTGCCAGCAGTCGAGCGGGAGGGGAGCAGTACTTC. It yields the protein CASSRAGGEQYF.

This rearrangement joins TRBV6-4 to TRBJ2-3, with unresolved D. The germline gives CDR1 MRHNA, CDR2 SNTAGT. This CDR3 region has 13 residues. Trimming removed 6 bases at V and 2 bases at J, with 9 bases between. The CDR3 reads CASRGSSTDTQYF. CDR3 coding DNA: TGTGCCAGCAGGGGGTCTTCCACAGATACGCAGTATTTT.

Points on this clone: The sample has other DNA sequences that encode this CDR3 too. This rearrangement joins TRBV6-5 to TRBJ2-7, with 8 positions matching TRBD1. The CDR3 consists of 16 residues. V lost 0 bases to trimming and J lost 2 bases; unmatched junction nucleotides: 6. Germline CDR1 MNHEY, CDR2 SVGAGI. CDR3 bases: TGTGCCAGCAGTTACTCCACAGGACAGGGAGCCTACGAGCAGTACTTC. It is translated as CASSYSTGQGAYEQYF.

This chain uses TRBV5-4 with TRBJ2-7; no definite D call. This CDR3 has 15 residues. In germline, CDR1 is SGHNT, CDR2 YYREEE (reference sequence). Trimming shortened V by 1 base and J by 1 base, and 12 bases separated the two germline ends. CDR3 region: CASSLKGQLSYEQYF. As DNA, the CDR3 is TGTGCCAGCAGCTTGAAAGGGCAACTTTCCTACGAGCAGTACTTC.

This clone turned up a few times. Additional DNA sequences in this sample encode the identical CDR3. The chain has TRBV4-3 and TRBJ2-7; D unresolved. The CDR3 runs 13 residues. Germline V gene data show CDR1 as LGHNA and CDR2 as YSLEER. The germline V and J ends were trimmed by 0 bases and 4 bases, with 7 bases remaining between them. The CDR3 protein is CASSQDRSYEQYF. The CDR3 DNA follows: TGCGCCAGCAGCCAAGATCGGAGTTACGAGCAGTACTTC.

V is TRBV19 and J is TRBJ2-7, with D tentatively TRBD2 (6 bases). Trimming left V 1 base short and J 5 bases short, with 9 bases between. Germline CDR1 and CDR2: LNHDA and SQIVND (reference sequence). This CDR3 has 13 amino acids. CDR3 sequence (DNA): TGTGCCAGTAGTATAGTAGCGGCGAACGAGCAGTACTTC. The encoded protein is CASSIVAANEQYF.